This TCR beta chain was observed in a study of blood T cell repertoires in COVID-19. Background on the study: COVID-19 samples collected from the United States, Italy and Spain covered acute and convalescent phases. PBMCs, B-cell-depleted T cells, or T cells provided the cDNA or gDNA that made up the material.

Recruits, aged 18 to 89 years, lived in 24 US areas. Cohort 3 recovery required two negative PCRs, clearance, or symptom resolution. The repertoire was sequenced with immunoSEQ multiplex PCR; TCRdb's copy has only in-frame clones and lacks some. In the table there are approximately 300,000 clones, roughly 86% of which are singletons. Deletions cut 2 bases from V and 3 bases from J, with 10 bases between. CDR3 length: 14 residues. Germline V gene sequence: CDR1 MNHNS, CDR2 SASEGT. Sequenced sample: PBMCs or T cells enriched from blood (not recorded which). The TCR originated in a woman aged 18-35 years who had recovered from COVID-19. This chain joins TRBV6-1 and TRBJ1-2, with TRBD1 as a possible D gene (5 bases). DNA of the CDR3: TGTGCCAGCAGTGAATCGTTAGGGGACTATGGCTACACCTTC. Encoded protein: CASSESLGDYGYTF.